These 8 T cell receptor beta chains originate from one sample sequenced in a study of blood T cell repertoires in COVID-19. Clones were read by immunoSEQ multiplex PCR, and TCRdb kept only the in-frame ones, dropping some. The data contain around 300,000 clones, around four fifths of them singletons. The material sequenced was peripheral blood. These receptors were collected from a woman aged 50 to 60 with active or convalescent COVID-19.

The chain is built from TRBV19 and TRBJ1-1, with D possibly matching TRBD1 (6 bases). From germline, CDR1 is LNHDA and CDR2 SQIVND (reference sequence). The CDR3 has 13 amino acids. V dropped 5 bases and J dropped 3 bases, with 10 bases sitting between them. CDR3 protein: CASSGDTYTEAFF. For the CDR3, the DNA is TGTGCCAGTAGTGGGGACACTTACACTGAAGCTTTCTTT.

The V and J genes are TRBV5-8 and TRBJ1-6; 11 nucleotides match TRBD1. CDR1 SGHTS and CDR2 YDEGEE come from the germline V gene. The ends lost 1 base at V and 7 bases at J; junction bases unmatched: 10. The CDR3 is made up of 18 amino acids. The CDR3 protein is CASSLRTGGAGVNSPLHF. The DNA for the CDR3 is TGTGCCAGCAGCTTGAGGACAGGGGGCGCAGGAGTGAATTCACCCCTCCACTTT.

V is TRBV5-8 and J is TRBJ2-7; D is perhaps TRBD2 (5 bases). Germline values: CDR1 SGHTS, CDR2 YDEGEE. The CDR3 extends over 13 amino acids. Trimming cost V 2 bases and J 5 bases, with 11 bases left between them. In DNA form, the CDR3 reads TGTGCCAGCAGCTTCGGCCCCGGGAACGAGCAGTACTTC. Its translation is CASSFGPGNEQYF.

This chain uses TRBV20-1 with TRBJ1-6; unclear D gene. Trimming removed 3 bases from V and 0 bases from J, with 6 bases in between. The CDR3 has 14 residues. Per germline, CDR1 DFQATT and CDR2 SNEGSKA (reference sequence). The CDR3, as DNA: TGCAGTGCTAGTGACGGCTCCTATAATTCACCCCTCCACTTT. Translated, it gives CSASDGSYNSPLHF.

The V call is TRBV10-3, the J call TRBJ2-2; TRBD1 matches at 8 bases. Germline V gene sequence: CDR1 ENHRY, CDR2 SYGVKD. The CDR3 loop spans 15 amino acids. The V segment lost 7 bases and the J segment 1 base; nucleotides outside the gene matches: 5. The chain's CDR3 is CAIKSGTGNTGELFF. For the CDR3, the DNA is TGTGCCATCAAGTCCGGGACAGGGAACACCGGGGAGCTGTTTTTT.

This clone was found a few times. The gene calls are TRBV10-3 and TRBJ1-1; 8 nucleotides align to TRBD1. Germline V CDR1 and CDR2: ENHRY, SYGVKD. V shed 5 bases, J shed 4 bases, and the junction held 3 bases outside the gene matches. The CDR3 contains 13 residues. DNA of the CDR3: TGTGCCATCAGTTACACAGGGGGCACTGAAGCTTTCTTT. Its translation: CAISYTGGTEAFF.

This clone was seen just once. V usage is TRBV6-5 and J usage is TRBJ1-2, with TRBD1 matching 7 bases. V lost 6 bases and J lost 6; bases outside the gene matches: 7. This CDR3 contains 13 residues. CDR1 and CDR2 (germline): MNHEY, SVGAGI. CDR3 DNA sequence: TGTGCCAGCAGGGCAGCAGGGGGTGATGGCTACACCTTC. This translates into CASRAAGGDGYTF.

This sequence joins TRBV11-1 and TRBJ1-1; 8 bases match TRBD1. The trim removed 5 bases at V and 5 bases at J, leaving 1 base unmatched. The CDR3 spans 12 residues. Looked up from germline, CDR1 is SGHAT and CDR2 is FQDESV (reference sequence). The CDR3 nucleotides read TGTGCCAGCAGCGACAGGGGTACTGAAGCTTTCTTT. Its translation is CASSDRGTEAFF. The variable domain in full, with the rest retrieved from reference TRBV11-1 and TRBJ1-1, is EAEVAQSPRYKITEKSQAVAFWCDPISGHATLYWYRQILGQGPELLVQFQDESVVDDSQLPKDRFSAERLKGVDSTLKIQPAELGDSAMYLCASSDRGTEAFFGQGTRLTVV.